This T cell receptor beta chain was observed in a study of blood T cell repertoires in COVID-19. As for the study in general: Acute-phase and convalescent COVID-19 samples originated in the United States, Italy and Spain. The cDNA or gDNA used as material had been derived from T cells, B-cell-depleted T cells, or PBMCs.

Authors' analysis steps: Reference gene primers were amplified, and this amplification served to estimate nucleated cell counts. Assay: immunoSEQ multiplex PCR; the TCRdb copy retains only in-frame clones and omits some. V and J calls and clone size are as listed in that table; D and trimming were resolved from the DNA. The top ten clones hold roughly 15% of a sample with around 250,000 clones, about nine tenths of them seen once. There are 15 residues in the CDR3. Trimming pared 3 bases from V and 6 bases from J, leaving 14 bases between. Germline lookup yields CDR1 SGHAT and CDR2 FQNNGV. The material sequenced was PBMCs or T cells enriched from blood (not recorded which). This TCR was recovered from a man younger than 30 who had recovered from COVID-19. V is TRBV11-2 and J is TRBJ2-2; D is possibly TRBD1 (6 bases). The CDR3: CASSFSGGAPGELFF. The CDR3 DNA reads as TGTGCCAGCAGCTTTTCTGGGGGCGCACCCGGGGAGCTGTTTTTT.